Each of the 11 T cell receptor beta chains below was sequenced from the same sample in a study of cytomegalovirus exposure and HLA in healthy donors (dated by TCRdb to about 2017). The library was generated by the immunoSEQ multiplex PCR assay. For the multiplex PCR, a mixture combining 60 forward primers for TCR Vbeta segments and 13 reverse primers for TCR Jbeta segments was used. The table comes from immuneACCESS by way of TCRdb, which keeps in-frame sequences with V and J called. Part of the clones is missing from these tables; in studies checked, under half for an unresolved V gene and the rest for unknown reasons. The sample's records list approximately 110,000 clones. More than 3% of the sample rests with the top ten. The sample consisted of PBMCs. These receptors all come from a man younger than 35 in good health and CMV-seronegative.

J is TRBJ1-2 and V is TRBV27, with 9 bases aligning to TRBD1. The trim removed 3 bases at V and 4 bases at J, leaving 6 bases unmatched. This CDR3 is 15 amino acids long. Per the germline V gene, CDR1 is MNHEY and CDR2 is SMNVEV (reference sequence). The CDR3 protein is CASSFIGTGTYGYTF. For the CDR3, the DNA is TGTGCCAGCAGTTTTATTGGGACAGGGACCTATGGCTACACCTTC.

The V gene is TRBV7-9, the J gene TRBJ2-1; 10 nucleotides line up with TRBD2. After removal of 5 bases from V and 5 bases from J, the junction contained 9 bases not matched to a gene. This CDR3 is 16 amino acids long. Germline-derived CDR1 and CDR2 are SEHNR and FQNEAQ (reference sequence). The CDR3: CASSLTTSGYNNEQFF. The CDR3 region has the DNA TGTGCCAGCAGCCTCACGACTAGCGGGTATAACAATGAGCAGTTCTTC.

The chain joins TRBV4-1 to TRBJ2-5; no clear D gene. The last part of the DNA fits TRBJ2-7 better; the J call may be wrong. Germline V gene data show CDR1 as MGHRA and CDR2 as YSYEKL. This CDR3 contains 17 residues. The CDR3 coding sequence is TGCGCCAGCAGCCAAGATTGGAACAGCCCCAGCTCCTACGAGCAGTACTTC. Translation: CASSQDWNSPSSYEQYF.

The rearrangement uses TRBV7-6 and TRBJ1-1; D possibly corresponds to TRBD1 (6 bases). The CDR3 has 15 residues. V lost 4 bases and J lost 6, with 18 bases in between. In germline, CDR1 is SGHVS, CDR2 FNYEAQ. Here the CDR3 reads CASSSEQGRDAEAFF. CDR3 DNA: TGTGCCAGCAGCTCAGAACAGGGCAGGGACGCTGAAGCTTTCTTT.

The chain recombines TRBV19 with TRBJ1-2; D is uncertain. Trimming took off 6 bases at V and 6 bases at J, with 14 bases between the two ends. This CDR3 is built from 13 residues. Germline lookup yields CDR1 LNHDA and CDR2 SQIVND (reference sequence). CDR3 bases: TGTGCCAGTAGCTGGGCCGGGAGTGATGGCTACACCTTC. As protein: CASSWAGSDGYTF.

The rearrangement joins TRBV18 to TRBJ1-1; unclear D gene. Germline V gives CDR1 KGHSH, CDR2 LQKENI. Trimming removed 3 bases from V and 10 bases from J, with 15 bases in between. CDR3 length equals 13 residues. DNA for the CDR3: TGTGCCAGCTCACCCACACCGGGGAGATTAGCTTTCTTT. This translates into CASSPTPGRLAFF.

This chain connects TRBV7-9 to TRBJ2-3; TRBD2 aligns across 9 bases. V shed 5 bases and J 7 bases; nucleotides not matched to a gene: 16. The CDR3 covers 17 residues. The V gene's germline CDR1 is SEHNR and CDR2 FQNEAQ (reference sequence). The CDR3 nucleotides read TGTGCCAGCAGCCCGACCCAGCGGGGGGAAACCTTGAATACGCAGTATTTT. Amino acid sequence: CASSPTQRGETLNTQYF. Using reference TRBV7-9 and TRBJ2-3 for the parts outside the CDR3, the full variable domain is DTGVSQNPRHKITKRGQNVTFRCDPISEHNRLYWYRQTLGQGPEFLTYFQNEAQLEKSRLLSDRFSAERPKGSFSTLEIQRTEQGDSAMYLCASSPTQRGETLNTQYFGPGTRLTVL.

The chain joins TRBV13 to TRBJ2-3; no firm D call. The CDR3 contains 13 residues. Trimming left V 0 bases short and J 4 bases short, with 5 bases between. From germline, CDR1 is PRHDT and CDR2 FYEKMQ (reference sequence). The CDR3 here is CASSLGQPDTQYF. As DNA, the CDR3 is TGTGCCAGCAGCTTAGGACAGCCAGATACGCAGTATTTT.

CDR3 sequence reads: CASSKGTSGGTGELFF. In nucleotides, the CDR3 is TGTGCCAGCAGCAAAGGGACTAGCGGGGGGACCGGGGAGCTGTTTTTT. J is TRBJ2-2 and V is TRBV7-3; TRBD2 matches 15 bases. The J segment lost 5 bases and the V segment lost 5 bases, leaving 3 bases of the junction unmatched. Germline CDR1 is SGHTA and CDR2 is FQGTGA. CDR3 size: 16 residues.

The chain links TRBV30 to TRBJ1-1, with TRBD1 matching 10 bases. V lost 1 base and J lost 8; bases outside the gene matches: 7. Germline assignment: CDR1 GTSNPN and CDR2 SVGIG (reference sequence). This CDR3 is built from 14 residues. CDR3 protein: CAWSDDRGLAEAFF. The CDR3, as DNA: TGTGCCTGGAGTGATGACAGGGGGCTGGCCGAAGCTTTCTTT.

The chain combines TRBV9 with TRBJ1-5; D call uncertain. This CDR3 region has 14 residues. Trimming removed 4 bases at V and 5 bases at J, with 13 bases between. The V gene's germline CDR1 is SGDLS and CDR2 YYNGEE. CDR3 sequence (DNA): TGTGCCAGCAGCTCCGGGGAGGTTGATCAGCCCCAGCATTTT. Protein sequence: CASSSGEVDQPQHF.